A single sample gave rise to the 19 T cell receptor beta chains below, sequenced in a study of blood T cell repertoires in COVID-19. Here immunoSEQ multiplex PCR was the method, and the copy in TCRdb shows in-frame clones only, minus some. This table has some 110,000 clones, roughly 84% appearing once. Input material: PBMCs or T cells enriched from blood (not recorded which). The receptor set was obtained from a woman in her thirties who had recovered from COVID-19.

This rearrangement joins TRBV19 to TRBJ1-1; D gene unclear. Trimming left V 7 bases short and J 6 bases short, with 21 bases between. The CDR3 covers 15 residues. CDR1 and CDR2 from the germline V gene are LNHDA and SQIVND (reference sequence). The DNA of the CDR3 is TGTGCCAGTACCGACCCTTACACCGGGTGGGCTGAAGCTTTCTTT. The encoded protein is CASTDPYTGWAEAFF.

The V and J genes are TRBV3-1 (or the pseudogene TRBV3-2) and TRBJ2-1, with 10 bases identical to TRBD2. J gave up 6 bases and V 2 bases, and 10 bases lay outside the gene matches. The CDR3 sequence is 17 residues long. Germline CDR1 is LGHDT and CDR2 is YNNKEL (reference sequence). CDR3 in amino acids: CASSQPAGTSDINEQFF. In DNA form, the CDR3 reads TGTGCCAGCAGCCAACCAGCCGGGACTAGCGATATCAATGAGCAGTTCTTC.

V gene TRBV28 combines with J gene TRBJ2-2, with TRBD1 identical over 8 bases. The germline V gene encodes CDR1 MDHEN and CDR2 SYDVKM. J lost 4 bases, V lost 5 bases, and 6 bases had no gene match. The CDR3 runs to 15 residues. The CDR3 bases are TGTGCCAGCAGTCGACAGGGGAGGACCACCGGGGAGCTGTTTTTT. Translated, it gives CASSRQGRTTGELFF.

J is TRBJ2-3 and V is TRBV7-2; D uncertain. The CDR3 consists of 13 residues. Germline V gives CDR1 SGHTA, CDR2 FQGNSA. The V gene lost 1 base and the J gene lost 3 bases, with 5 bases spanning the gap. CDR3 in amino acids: CASSLVSTDTQYF. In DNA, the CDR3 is TGTGCCAGCAGCTTAGTGTCAACAGATACGCAGTATTTT. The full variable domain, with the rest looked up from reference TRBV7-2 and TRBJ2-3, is GAGVSQSPSNKVTEKGKDVELRCDPISGHTALYWYRQSLGQGLEFLIYFQGNSAPDKSGLPSDRFSAERTGGSVSTLTIQRTQQEDSAVYLCASSLVSTDTQYFGPGTRLTVL.

The CDR3 spells CASSLGHVYGYTF. The DNA of the CDR3 is TGTGCCAGCAGCTTGGGACACGTCTATGGCTACACCTTC. The chain joins TRBV5-4 to TRBJ1-2; D gene ambiguous. The CDR3 runs 13 residues. V shed 0 bases and J shed 4 bases, with 7 bases lying between them. Germline values: CDR1 SGHNT, CDR2 YYREEE (reference sequence).

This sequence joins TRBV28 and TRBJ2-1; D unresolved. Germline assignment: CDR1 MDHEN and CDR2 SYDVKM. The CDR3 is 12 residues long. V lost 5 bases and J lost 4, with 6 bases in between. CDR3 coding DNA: TGTGCCAGCAGTCCTTTTTACAATGAGCAGTTCTTC. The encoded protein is CASSPFYNEQFF.

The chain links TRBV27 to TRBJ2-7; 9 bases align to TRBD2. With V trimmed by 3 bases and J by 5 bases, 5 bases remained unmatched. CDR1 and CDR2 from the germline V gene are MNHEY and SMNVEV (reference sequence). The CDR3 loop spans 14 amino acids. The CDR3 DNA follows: TGTGCCAGCAGTTTTGGGCGGGAGGGCGACGAGCAGTACTTC. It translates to CASSFGREGDEQYF.

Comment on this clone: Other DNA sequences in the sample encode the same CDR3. The CDR3 spells CASSLGTSGIDEQFF. The CDR3 DNA follows: TGTGCCAGCAGCTTAGGGACTAGCGGGATCGATGAGCAGTTCTTC. This chain uses TRBV7-9 with TRBJ2-1; the match to TRBD2 covers 12 bases. This CDR3 region has 15 residues. Germline values: CDR1 SEHNR, CDR2 FQNEAQ (reference sequence). After removal of 1 base from V and 8 bases from J, the junction contained 3 bases not matched to a gene.

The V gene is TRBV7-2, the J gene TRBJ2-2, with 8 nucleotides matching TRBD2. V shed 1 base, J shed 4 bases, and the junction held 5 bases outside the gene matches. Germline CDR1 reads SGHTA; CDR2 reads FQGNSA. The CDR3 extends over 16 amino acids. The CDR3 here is CASSLEGLAGTGELFF. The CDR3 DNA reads TGTGCCAGCAGCTTAGAAGGTCTAGCGGGCACCGGGGAGCTGTTTTTT.

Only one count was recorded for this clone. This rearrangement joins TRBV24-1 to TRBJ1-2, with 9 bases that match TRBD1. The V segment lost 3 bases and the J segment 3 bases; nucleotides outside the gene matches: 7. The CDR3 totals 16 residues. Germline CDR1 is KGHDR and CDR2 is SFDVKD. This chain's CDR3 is CATSDPGTGNDYGYTF. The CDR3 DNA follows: TGTGCCACCAGTGATCCGGGGACAGGGAACGACTATGGCTACACCTTC.

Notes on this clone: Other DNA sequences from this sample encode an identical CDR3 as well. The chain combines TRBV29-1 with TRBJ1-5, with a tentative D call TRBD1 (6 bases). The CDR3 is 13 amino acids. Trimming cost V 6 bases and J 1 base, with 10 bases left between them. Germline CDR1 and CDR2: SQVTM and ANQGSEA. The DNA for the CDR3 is TGCAGCGTGGCCGGACAGAGCAATCAGCCCCAGCATTTT. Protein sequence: CSVAGQSNQPQHF.

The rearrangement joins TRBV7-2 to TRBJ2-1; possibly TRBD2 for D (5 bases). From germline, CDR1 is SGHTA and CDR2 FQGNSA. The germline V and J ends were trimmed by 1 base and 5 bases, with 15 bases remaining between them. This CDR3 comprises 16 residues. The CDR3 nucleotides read TGTGCCAGCAGCTTAGTTTCGGGATACGGTGACAATGAGCAGTTCTTC. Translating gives CASSLVSGYGDNEQFF.

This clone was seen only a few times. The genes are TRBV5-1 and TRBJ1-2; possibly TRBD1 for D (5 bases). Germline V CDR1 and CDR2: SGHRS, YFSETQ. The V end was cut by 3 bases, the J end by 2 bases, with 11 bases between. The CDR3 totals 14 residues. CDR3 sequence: CASSYAQGNYGYTF. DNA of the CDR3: TGCGCCAGCAGCTACGCCCAGGGAAACTATGGCTACACCTTC.

CDR3 DNA sequence: TGTGCCAGCAGCTCGCTCCAGGGTAGGAGTGGCTACACCTTC. Its protein product is CASSSLQGRSGYTF. V gene TRBV5-6 combines with J gene TRBJ1-2; the D gene is possibly TRBD1 (5 bases). With 3 bases removed from V and 7 bases from J, the gap between germline ends came to 16 bases. Germline-derived CDR1 and CDR2 are SGHDT and YYEEEE. The CDR3 length is 14 residues.

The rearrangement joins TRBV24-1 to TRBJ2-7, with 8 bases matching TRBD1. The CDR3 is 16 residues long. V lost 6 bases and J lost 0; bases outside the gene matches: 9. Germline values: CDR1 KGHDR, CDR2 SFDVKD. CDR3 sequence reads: CATSSTGGQGSYEQYF. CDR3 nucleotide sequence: TGTGCCACCAGTTCCACTGGCGGACAGGGCTCCTACGAGCAGTACTTC.

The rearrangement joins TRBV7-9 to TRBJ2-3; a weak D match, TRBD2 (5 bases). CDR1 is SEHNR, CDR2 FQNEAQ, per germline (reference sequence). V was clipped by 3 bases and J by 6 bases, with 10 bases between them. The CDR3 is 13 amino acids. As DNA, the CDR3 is TGTGCCAGCAGCTTCGGGGAGCCCGATACGCAGTATTTT. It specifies CASSFGEPDTQYF.

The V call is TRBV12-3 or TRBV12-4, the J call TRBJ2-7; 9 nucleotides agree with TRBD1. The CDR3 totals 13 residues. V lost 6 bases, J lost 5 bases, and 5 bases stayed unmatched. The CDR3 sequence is CASSGQGRDEQYF. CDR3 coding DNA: TGTGCCAGCAGCGGACAGGGGAGGGACGAGCAGTACTTC.

CDR3 DNA: TGCGCCAGCAGCTTCGCTAGCGGGAGAAGTGAGCAGTTCTTC. Its translation: CASSFASGRSEQFF. The chain employs TRBV5-1 and TRBJ2-1, with 10 bases matching TRBD2. Per germline, CDR1 SGHRS and CDR2 YFSETQ. The trim removed 2 bases at V and 9 bases at J, leaving 5 bases unmatched. The CDR3 length is 14 residues.

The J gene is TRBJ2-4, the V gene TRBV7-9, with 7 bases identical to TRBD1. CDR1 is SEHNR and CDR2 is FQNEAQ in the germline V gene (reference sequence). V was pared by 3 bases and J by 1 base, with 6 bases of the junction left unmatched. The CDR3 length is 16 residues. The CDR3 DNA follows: TGTGCCAGCAGCTTTGAGACAGGGTTGGCCAAAAACATTCAGTACTTC. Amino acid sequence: CASSFETGLAKNIQYF.